The next 28 T cell receptor beta chains were all read from a single sample in a study of cytomegalovirus exposure and HLA in healthy donors. Both 60 Vbeta primers and 13 Jbeta primers went into the PCR. Method: immunoSEQ multiplex PCR; TCRdb's copy keeps in-frame clones and lacks some. The profile shows about 130,000 clones, 85% of them singletons. The material sequenced was PBMCs. The receptors stem from a woman aged 25 to 39 in good health and CMV-seropositive.

This clone has just a few counts. The CDR3 loop is CAWSPGLAGGHTQYF. In DNA form, the CDR3 reads TGTGCCTGGAGCCCGGGACTAGCGGGAGGGCATACGCAGTATTTT. V usage is TRBV30 and J usage is TRBJ2-3; TRBD2 agrees at 16 bases. This CDR3 comprises 15 residues. Germline loops: CDR1 GTSNPN, CDR2 SVGIG (reference sequence). The V and J ends lost 3 bases and 7 bases, in that order; junction bases with no gene match: 4.

The chain joins TRBV11-2 to TRBJ2-3, with a possible D match to TRBD2 (7 bases). The germline V and J ends were trimmed by 4 bases and 4 bases, with 18 bases remaining between them. The CDR3 is 16 residues long. In germline, CDR1 is SGHAT, CDR2 FQNNGV. The DNA for the CDR3 is TGTGCCAGCAGCTCAAGGGTGGGGGGGCGCGCAGATACGCAGTATTTT. It specifies CASSSRVGGRADTQYF.

The gene calls are TRBV5-1 and TRBJ2-3; 7 bases align to TRBD2. Germline loops: CDR1 SGHRS, CDR2 YFSETQ. CDR3 size: 16 residues. V shed 4 bases, J shed 0 bases, and the junction held 8 bases outside the gene matches. The DNA of the CDR3 is TGCGCCAGCAGCCAAGAAGCGGGACTTAGCACAGATACGCAGTATTTT. Its protein product is CASSQEAGLSTDTQYF.

The chain combines TRBV28 with TRBJ1-6; possible D gene TRBD1, 6 bases. The CDR3 contains 15 residues. Between the trimmed V and J ends, which lost 5 bases and 9 bases, there was a span of 17 bases. Germline V gene data show CDR1 as MDHEN and CDR2 as SYDVKM. The CDR3 spells CASSPHDRNSSPLHF. The DNA of the CDR3 is TGTGCCAGCAGTCCACATGACAGGAATTCTTCACCCCTCCACTTT.

There are a few counts of this clone. The gene calls are TRBV29-1 and TRBJ2-5, with TRBD2 matching over 7 bases. V shed 7 bases, J shed 4 bases, and the junction held 6 bases outside the gene matches. This CDR3 is built from 12 residues. Germline-derived CDR1 and CDR2 are SQVTM and ANQGSEA. This CDR3 is CSASGGGETQYF. CDR3 sequence (DNA): TGCAGCGCCTCAGGCGGGGGAGAGACCCAGTACTTC.

The chain uses TRBV10-3 and TRBJ1-6; D is ambiguous. Germline CDR1 reads ENHRY; CDR2 reads SYGVKD. The CDR3 is 14 amino acids. V was trimmed by 0 bases and J by 12 bases, leaving 12 bases between them. DNA for the CDR3: TGTGCCATCAGTGAGTCGGGCGAGGGAGAACCCCTCCACTTT. Translating it yields CAISESGEGEPLHF.

V is TRBV7-9 and J is TRBJ1-2; 7 bases map to TRBD1. V shed 4 bases, J shed 8 bases, and the junction held 13 bases outside the gene matches. This CDR3 region has 15 residues. Germline V gene lookup returns CDR1 SEHNR and CDR2 FQNEAQ (reference sequence). This CDR3 is CASSYYGTAPRGYTF. For the CDR3, the DNA is TGTGCCAGCAGCTATTATGGGACAGCCCCCAGGGGCTACACCTTC.

The V and J genes are TRBV28 and TRBJ1-1, with TRBD1 as a possible D gene (6 bases). CDR1 and CDR2 from the germline V gene are MDHEN and SYDVKM. V shed 5 bases and J shed 3 bases, with 13 bases lying between them. CDR3 size: 14 residues. The CDR3 sequence: CASSLTGLDTEAFF. The CDR3 DNA reads as TGTGCCAGCAGTCTTACAGGGTTAGACACTGAAGCTTTCTTT.

This clone was seen only a few times. V usage is TRBV30 and J usage is TRBJ1-4, with TRBD1 matching over 8 bases. The J segment lost 8 bases and the V segment lost 2 bases, leaving 4 bases of the junction unmatched. Germline V CDR1 and CDR2: GTSNPN, SVGIG (reference sequence). The CDR3 runs 13 residues. CDR3 in DNA: TGTGCCTGGAGTCCGGGACAGGACGAAAAACTGTTTTTT. Encoded protein: CAWSPGQDEKLFF.

The J gene is TRBJ1-1, the V gene TRBV18; the D is unclear. V lost 3 bases and J lost 4, with 9 bases in between. Germline loops: CDR1 KGHSH, CDR2 LQKENI. This CDR3 contains 13 residues. The CDR3 DNA reads as TGTGCCAGCTCACCTGCGGGGATCACTGAAGCTTTCTTT. This translates into CASSPAGITEAFF.

Concerning this clone itself: Germline is not matched at one junction end, which may reflect a read error. This chain connects TRBV5-1 to TRBJ2-6, with D perhaps matching TRBD1 (6 bases). Per the germline V gene, CDR1 is SGHRS and CDR2 is YFSETQ. The CDR3 sequence is 17 residues long. The CDR3 protein is CASCLGTTVSGANVLTF. CDR3 sequence (DNA): TGCGCCAGCTGCTTAGGGACAACCGTCTCTGGGGCCAACGTCCTGACTTTC.

On this clone itself: The junction and the germline gene differ at one end; a read error may be behind it. The V call is TRBV10-1, the J call TRBJ1-2; 7 bases match TRBD1. The CDR3 consists of 16 residues. Germline V lookup: CDR1 WNHNN, CDR2 SYGVQD (reference sequence). The CDR3: CASSGPQTGCGYVYTF. CDR3 DNA sequence: TGCGCCAGCAGTGGCCCTCAGACAGGGTGTGGCTATGTCTACACCTTC.

The chain uses TRBV9 and TRBJ2-7; TRBD2 agrees at 7 bases. Trimming removed 0 bases from V and 3 bases from J; junction bases left unmatched: 6. This CDR3 contains 15 residues. The V gene's germline CDR1 is SGDLS and CDR2 YYNGEE. In DNA, the CDR3 is TGTGCCAGCAGCGTAGGGGAGGGGAGTTTCTACGAGCAGTACTTC. It codes for CASSVGEGSFYEQYF.

The chain recombines TRBV6-4 with TRBJ2-3; the D is unclear. The CDR3 length is 16 residues. Germline V lookup: CDR1 MRHNA, CDR2 SNTAGT. Trimming pared 5 bases from V and 0 bases from J, leaving 15 bases between. This chain's CDR3 is CASSRAPGPSTDTQYF. Here the CDR3 DNA reads TGTGCCAGCAGTCGAGCACCGGGTCCTAGCACAGATACGCAGTATTTT.

A remark on this clone: The junction does not match germline at one end; this may be a read error. CDR3 DNA sequence: TGTGCCAGCAGTTTTAGGGGGGGGGACTCCTCTATCTTC. This gives the protein CASSFRGGDSSIF. The rearrangement joins TRBV27 to TRBJ2-1, with D perhaps TRBD2 (7 bases). This CDR3 spans 13 amino acids. Germline CDR1 reads MNHEY; CDR2 reads SMNVEV (reference sequence).

V gene TRBV9 combines with J gene TRBJ1-1; possibly TRBD1 for D (6 bases). The ends were cut back, 4 bases at V and 7 bases at J, with 20 bases in the middle. CDR1 SGDLS and CDR2 YYNGEE come from the germline V gene. The CDR3 extends over 15 amino acids. The CDR3 sequence: CASSYDPSSGVEAFF. The CDR3 DNA reads TGTGCCAGCAGCTATGATCCTTCCTCAGGGGTTGAAGCTTTCTTT.

The V gene is TRBV2, the J gene TRBJ2-1; perhaps TRBD2 as D (5 bases). The CDR3 sequence is 13 residues long. Trimming left V 7 bases short and J 4 bases short, with 11 bases between. Germline lookup yields CDR1 SNHLY and CDR2 FYNNEI. The CDR3 region is CASTPGGYNEQFF. The CDR3 nucleotides are TGTGCCAGCACCCCAGGAGGTTACAATGAGCAGTTCTTC.

This clone was seen a single time. This rearrangement joins TRBV27 to TRBJ1-5; tentative D call: TRBD1 (5 bases). Per germline, CDR1 MNHEY and CDR2 SMNVEV (reference sequence). The CDR3 runs 15 residues. Trimming stripped 6 bases from V and 7 bases from J, with 19 bases between. CDR3 sequence (DNA): TGTGCCAGCAGCTACATAGCAGGGATAGGGCAGCCCCAGCATTTT. This gives the protein CASSYIAGIGQPQHF.

This clone was counted once. The CDR3 region has the DNA TGTGCCAGCAGTGACTCGGGAGGGGGGCAGGGGGCCAACGTCCTGACTTTC. Amino acids: CASSDSGGGQGANVLTF. The chain couples TRBV6-4 to TRBJ2-6; a possible D gene is TRBD2 (7 bases). This CDR3 comprises 17 residues. In germline, CDR1 is MRHNA, CDR2 SNTAGT. V dropped 0 bases and J dropped 4 bases, with 13 bases sitting between them.

The genes are TRBV9 and TRBJ2-3, with 8 positions matching TRBD2. CDR1 is SGDLS and CDR2 is YYNGEE in the germline V gene. V lost 3 bases to trimming and J lost 2 bases; unmatched junction nucleotides: 8. The CDR3 consists of 16 residues. As DNA, the CDR3 is TGTGCCAGCAGCGCGAGGGTAGCGGGAATCACAGATACGCAGTATTTT. It encodes CASSARVAGITDTQYF.

This rearrangement joins TRBV19 to TRBJ1-6; a possible D gene is TRBD1 (5 bases). The germline V and J ends were trimmed by 10 bases and 6 bases, with 16 bases remaining between them. The CDR3 has 14 amino acids. Germline lookup yields CDR1 LNHDA and CDR2 SQIVND (reference sequence). CDR3 sequence: CATGRDGFNSPLHF. CDR3 coding DNA: TGTGCCACGGGGAGGGACGGATTTAATTCACCCCTCCACTTT.

The CDR3 sequence is CASSIGAYIEQPQHF. For the CDR3, the DNA is TGTGCCAGTAGTATAGGGGCGTATATAGAACAGCCCCAGCATTTT. This chain joins TRBV19 and TRBJ1-5; D not certain. The germline V gene has CDR1 LNHDA and CDR2 SQIVND (reference sequence). The CDR3 runs 15 residues. V was trimmed by 1 base and J by 7 bases, leaving 14 bases between them.

The rearrangement uses TRBV10-3 and TRBJ1-1; D is unresolved. Trimming cost V 7 bases and J 8 bases, with 17 bases left between them. The germline gives CDR1 ENHRY, CDR2 SYGVKD. The CDR3 length is 13 residues. The CDR3: CAITMPGALEAFF. The CDR3 region has the DNA TGTGCCATCACCATGCCCGGAGCATTGGAAGCTTTCTTT.

This chain links TRBV7-9 with TRBJ2-1; TRBD2 aligns across 7 bases. Per germline, CDR1 SEHNR and CDR2 FQNEAQ (reference sequence). The CDR3 contains 15 residues. Trimming took 1 base from V and 3 from J; bases not matched to a gene: 3. The CDR3 bases are TGTGCCAGCAGCTTAGAAGGGACTATCTACAATGAGCAGTTCTTC. Amino acids: CASSLEGTIYNEQFF.

The chain carries TRBV7-8 and TRBJ1-1; no firm D call. Germline loops: CDR1 SGHVS, CDR2 FQNEAQ. The CDR3 totals 13 residues. With 0 bases removed from V and 6 bases from J, the gap between germline ends came to 8 bases. The CDR3 DNA reads TGTGCCAGCAGCTTAGCAGTCGAGGCTGAAGCTTTCTTT. This translates into CASSLAVEAEAFF. Variable domain in full (rest from reference TRBV7-8 and TRBJ1-1): GAGVSQSPRYKVAKRGQDVALRCDPISGHVSLFWYQQALGQGPEFLTYFQNEAQLDKSGLPSDRFFAERPEGSVSTLKIQRTQQEDSAVYLCASSLAVEAEAFFGQGTRLTVV.

The V and J genes are TRBV19 and TRBJ2-7; TRBD2 agrees at 16 bases. This CDR3 has 18 residues. Trimming took 9 bases from V and 5 from J; bases not matched to a gene: 16. CDR1 and CDR2 (germline): LNHDA, SQIVND (reference sequence). CDR3 in DNA: TGTGCCAGCAAAAACCCGGGACTAGCGGGAGGGGGTGCCGACGAGCAGTACTTC. It specifies CASKNPGLAGGGADEQYF.

The V and J genes are TRBV25-1 and TRBJ1-1; D gene uncertain. The V end was cut by 8 bases, the J end by 4 bases, with 14 bases between. Germline CDR1 is MGHDK and CDR2 is SYGVNS. This CDR3 is built from 13 residues. CDR3 in DNA: TGTGCCAGCGTGCAGGAGGAGGGCACTGAAGCTTTCTTT. Translating gives CASVQEEGTEAFF.

This chain joins TRBV5-1 and TRBJ2-3; tentative D call: TRBD1 (5 bases). The CDR3 covers 15 residues. The V gene lost 1 base and the J gene lost 1 base, with 10 bases spanning the gap. Germline lookup yields CDR1 SGHRS and CDR2 YFSETQ. The CDR3 region is CASSLFLGGTDTQYF. CDR3 sequence (DNA): TGCGCCAGCAGCTTGTTTTTAGGGGGCACAGATACGCAGTATTTT.